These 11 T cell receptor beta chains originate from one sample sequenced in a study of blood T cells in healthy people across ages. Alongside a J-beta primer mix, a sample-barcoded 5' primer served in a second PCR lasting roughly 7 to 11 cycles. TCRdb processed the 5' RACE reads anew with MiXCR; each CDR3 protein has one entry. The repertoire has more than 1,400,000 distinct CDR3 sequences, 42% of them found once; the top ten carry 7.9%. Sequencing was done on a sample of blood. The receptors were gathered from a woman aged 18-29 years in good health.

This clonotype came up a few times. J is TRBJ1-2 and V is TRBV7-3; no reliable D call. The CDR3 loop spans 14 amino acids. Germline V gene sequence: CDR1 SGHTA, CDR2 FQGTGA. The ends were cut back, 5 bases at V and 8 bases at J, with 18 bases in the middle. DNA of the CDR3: TGTGCCAGCAGCCCCGCAACTACAGTCGGCGGCTACACCTTC. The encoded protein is CASSPATTVGGYTF.

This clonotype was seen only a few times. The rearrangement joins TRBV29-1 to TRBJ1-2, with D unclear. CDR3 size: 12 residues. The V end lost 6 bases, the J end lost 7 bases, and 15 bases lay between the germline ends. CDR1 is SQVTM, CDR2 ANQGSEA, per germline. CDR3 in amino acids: CSVPSRWGGYTF. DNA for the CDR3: TGCAGCGTACCCTCAAGGTGGGGTGGCTACACCTTC. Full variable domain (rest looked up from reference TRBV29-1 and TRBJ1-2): SAVISQKPSRDICQRGTSLTIQCQVDSQVTMMFWYRQQPGQSLTLIATANQGSEATYESGFVIDKFPISRPNLTFSTLTVSNMSPEDSSIYLCSVPSRWGGYTFGSGTRLTVV.

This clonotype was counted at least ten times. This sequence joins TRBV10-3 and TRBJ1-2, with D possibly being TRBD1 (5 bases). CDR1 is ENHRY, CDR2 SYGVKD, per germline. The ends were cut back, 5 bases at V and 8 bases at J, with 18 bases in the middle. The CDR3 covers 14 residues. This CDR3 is CAISILGQARGYTF. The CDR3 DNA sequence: TGTGCCATCAGTATCTTGGGGCAGGCAAGGGGCTACACCTTC.

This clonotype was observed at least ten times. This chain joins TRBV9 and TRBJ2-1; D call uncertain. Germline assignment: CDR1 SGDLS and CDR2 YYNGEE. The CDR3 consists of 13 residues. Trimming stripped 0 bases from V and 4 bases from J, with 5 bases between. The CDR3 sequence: CASSVDRYNEQFF. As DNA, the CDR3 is TGTGCCAGCAGCGTAGATAGGTACAATGAGCAGTTCTTC.

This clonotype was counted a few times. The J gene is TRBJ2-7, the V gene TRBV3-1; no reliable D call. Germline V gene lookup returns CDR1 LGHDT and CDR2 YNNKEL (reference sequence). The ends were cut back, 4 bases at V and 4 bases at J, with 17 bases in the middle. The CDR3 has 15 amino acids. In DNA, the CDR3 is TGTGCCAGCAGCCTAGGATACTCCGGAAGGTACGAGCAGTACTTC. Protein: CASSLGYSGRYEQYF.

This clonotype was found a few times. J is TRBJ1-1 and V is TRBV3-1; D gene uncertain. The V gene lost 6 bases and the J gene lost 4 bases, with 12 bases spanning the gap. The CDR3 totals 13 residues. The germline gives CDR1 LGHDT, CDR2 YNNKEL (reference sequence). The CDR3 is CASSPREITEAFF. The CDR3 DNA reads TGTGCCAGCAGTCCCAGAGAGATCACTGAAGCTTTCTTT. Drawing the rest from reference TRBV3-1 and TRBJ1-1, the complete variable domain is DTAVSQTPKYLVTQMGNDKSIKCEQNLGHDTMYWYKQDSKKFLKIMFSYNNKELIINETVPNRFSPKSPDKAHLNLHINSLELGDSAVYFCASSPREITEAFFGQGTRLTVV.

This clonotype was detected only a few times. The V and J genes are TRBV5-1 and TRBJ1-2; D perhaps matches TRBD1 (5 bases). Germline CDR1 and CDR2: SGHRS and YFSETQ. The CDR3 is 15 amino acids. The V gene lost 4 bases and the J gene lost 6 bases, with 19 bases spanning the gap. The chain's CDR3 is CASSPRDPVGDGYTF. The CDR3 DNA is TGCGCCAGCAGCCCCCGGGACCCCGTCGGAGATGGCTACACCTTC.

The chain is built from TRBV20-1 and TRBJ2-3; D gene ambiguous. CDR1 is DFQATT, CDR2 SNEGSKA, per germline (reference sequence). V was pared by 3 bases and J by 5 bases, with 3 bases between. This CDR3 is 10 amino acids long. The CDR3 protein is CSASKDTQYF. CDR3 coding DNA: TGCAGTGCTAGTAAAGATACGCAGTATTTT.

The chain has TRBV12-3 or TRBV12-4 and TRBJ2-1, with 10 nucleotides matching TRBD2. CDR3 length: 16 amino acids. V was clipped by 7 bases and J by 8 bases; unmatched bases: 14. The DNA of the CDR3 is TGTGCCAGCACCCTAGGGAATAGCGGGGGGTTCGATGAGCAGTTCTTC. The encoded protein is CASTLGNSGGFDEQFF.

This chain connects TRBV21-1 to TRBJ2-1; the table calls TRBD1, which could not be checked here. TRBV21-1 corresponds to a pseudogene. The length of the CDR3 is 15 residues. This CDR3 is CASSKGGRGINEQFF. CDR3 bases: TGTGCCAGCAGCAAAGGGGGCAGGGGAATAAATGAGCAGTTCTTC.

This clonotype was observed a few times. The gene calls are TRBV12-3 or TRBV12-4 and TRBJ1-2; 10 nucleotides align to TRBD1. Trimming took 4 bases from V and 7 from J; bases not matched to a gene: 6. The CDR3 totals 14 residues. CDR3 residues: CASSSQDRGGGYTF. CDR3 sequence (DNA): TGTGCCAGCAGTTCGCAGGACAGGGGGGGTGGCTACACCTTC.